This is a list of T cell receptor beta chains from one sample in a study of T cell responses to AZD1222 COVID-19 vaccine. The repertoire was sequenced with immunoSEQ multiplex PCR; TCRdb's copy has only in-frame clones and lacks some. The repertoire holds 200,000 or so clones, with approximately 87% as singletons. Sequencing used peripheral blood, obtained on day 0 of MenACWY control vaccination. The receptors were gathered from an adult in good health. The CDR3 runs from the conserved cysteine through the conserved F or W. A D gene is named only where the DNA matches it firmly. A clone size is listed for some rows: how often the clone was seen (once, few, many), or a class if it is expanded.

D gene | J gene | V gene | clone size | CDR3 protein | CDR3 DNA
TRBD1 | TRBJ1-6 | TRBV6-5 | NA | CASSLWDRGSSPLHF | TGTGCCAGCAGTTTATGGGACAGGGGTTCATCACCCCTCCACTTT
TRBD2 | TRBJ2-1 | TRBV7-9 | NA | CASSSRERGGDNEQFF | TGTGCCAGCAGTTCTAGGGAGCGGGGAGGGGACAATGAGCAGTTCTTC
NA | TRBJ2-5 | TRBV29-1 | NA | CSASRGGEETQYF | TGCAGCGCGTCCAGGGGTGGGGAAGAGACCCAGTACTTC
TRBD1 | TRBJ1-6 | TRBV5-1 | NA | CASSLVQGNSPLHF | TGCGCCAGCAGCTTGGTACAGGGGAATTCACCCCTCCACTTT
NA | TRBJ2-1 | TRBV4-1 | NA | CASSQVGTPMYNEQFF | TGCGCCAGCAGCCAGGTAGGGACTCCTATGTACAATGAGCAGTTCTTC
TRBD1 | TRBJ1-5 | TRBV19 | NA | CASSMDRGGQPQHF | TGTGCCAGTAGTATGGACAGGGGAGGTCAGCCCCAGCATTTT
NA | TRBJ2-1 | TRBV7-3 | once | CASSLGTGLINEQFF | TGTGCCAGCAGCTTGGGAACAGGGTTGATCAATGAGCAGTTCTTC
NA | TRBJ1-2 | TRBV28 | NA | CASSPLERGWYGYTF | TGTGCCAGCAGTCCCTTAGAGAGGGGTTGGTATGGCTACACCTTC
NA | TRBJ1-1 | TRBV9 | NA | CASSVVPTVYTEAFF | TGTGCCAGCAGCGTAGTCCCGACAGTCTACACTGAAGCTTTCTTT
TRBD2 | TRBJ2-7 | TRBV2 | NA | CATRGGDSREQYF | TGTGCCACCCGGGGGGGGGACTCAAGAGAGCAGTACTTC
NA | TRBJ2-1 | TRBV28 | NA | CASSWGQRTAYNEQFF | TGTGCCAGCAGTTGGGGCCAGCGGACCGCCTACAATGAGCAGTTCTTC
NA | TRBJ2-5 | TRBV5-8 | NA | CASSFPSSAETQYF | TGTGCCAGCAGCTTCCCCTCGTCTGCGGAGACCCAGTACTTC
NA | TRBJ1-1 | TRBV6-5 | NA | CASEGTTEAFF | TGTGCCAGCGAGGGGACCACTGAAGCTTTCTTT
TRBD1 | TRBJ1-4 | TRBV6-1 | NA | CASSEDWDRKGEKLFF | TGTGCCAGCAGTGAAGACTGGGACAGAAAGGGAGAAAAACTGTTTTTT
NA | TRBJ2-3 | TRBV11-2 | NA | CASSLPSPGHPQDTQYF | TGTGCCAGCAGCTTACCCTCACCTGGACACCCCCAGGATACGCAGTATTTT